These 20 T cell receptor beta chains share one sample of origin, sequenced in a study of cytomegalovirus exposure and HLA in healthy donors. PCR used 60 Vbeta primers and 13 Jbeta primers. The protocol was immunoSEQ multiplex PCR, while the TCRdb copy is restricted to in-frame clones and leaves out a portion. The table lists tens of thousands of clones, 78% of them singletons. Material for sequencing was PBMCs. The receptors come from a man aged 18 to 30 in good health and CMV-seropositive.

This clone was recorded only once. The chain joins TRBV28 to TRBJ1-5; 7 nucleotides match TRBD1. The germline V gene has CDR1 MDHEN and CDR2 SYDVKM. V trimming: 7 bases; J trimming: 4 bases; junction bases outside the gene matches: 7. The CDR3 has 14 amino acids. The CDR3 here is CASKGAGGNQPQHF. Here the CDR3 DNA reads TGTGCCAGCAAGGGAGCAGGGGGTAATCAGCCCCAGCATTTT. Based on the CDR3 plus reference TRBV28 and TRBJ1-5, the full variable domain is DVKVTQSSRYLVKRTGEKVFLECVQDMDHENMFWYRQDPGLGLRLIYFSYDVKMKEKGDIPEGYSVSREKKERFSLILESASTNQTSMYLCASKGAGGNQPQHFGDGTRLSIL.

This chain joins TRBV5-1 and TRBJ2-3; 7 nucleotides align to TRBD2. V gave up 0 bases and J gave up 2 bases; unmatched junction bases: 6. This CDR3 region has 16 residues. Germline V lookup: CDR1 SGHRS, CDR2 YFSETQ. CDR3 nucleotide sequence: TGCGCCAGCAGCTTGGGCGGCGGGGGAGCCACAGATACGCAGTATTTT. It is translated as CASSLGGGGATDTQYF.

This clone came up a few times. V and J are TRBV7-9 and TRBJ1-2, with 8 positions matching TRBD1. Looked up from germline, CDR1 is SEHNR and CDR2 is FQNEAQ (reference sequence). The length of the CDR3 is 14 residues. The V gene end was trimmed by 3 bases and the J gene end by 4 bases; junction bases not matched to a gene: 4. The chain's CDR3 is CASSFQGARYGYTF. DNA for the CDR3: TGTGCCAGCAGCTTCCAGGGGGCGCGCTATGGCTACACCTTC.

CDR3 loop: CASSVAGINTEAFF. CDR3 coding DNA: TGTGCCAGCAGCGTAGCAGGGATTAACACTGAAGCTTTCTTT. This sequence joins TRBV9 and TRBJ1-1; D is possibly TRBD1 (5 bases). There are 14 residues in the CDR3. Germline loops: CDR1 SGDLS, CDR2 YYNGEE. The germline V and J ends were trimmed by 0 bases and 2 bases, with 8 bases remaining between them.

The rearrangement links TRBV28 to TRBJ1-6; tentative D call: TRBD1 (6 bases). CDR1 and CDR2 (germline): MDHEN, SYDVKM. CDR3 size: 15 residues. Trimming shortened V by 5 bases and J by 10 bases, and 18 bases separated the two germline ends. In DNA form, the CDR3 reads TGTGCCAGCAGTCCGTCCGACAGGTTCGGATCACCCCTCCACTTT. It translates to CASSPSDRFGSPLHF.

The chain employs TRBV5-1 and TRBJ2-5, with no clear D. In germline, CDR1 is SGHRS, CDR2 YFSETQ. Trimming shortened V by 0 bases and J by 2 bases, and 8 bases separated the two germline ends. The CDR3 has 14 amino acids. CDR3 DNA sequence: TGCGCCAGCAGCTTGGTGGCACTACAAGAGACCCAGTACTTC. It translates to CASSLVALQETQYF.

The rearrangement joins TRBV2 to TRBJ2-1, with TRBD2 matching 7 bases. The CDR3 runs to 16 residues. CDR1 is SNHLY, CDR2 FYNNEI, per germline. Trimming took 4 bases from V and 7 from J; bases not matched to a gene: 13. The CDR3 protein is CASSALGEGRENEQFF. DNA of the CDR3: TGTGCCAGCAGTGCATTGGGGGAGGGCAGGGAGAATGAGCAGTTCTTC.

CDR3 sequence: CASSRLNTQYF. CDR3 nucleotides: TGCGCCAGCAGTCGTCTTAATACGCAGTATTTT. The gene calls are TRBV4-1 and TRBJ2-3; no definite D call. The CDR3 length is 11 residues. Trimming left V 6 bases short and J 7 bases short, with 8 bases between. Germline values: CDR1 MGHRA, CDR2 YSYEKL.

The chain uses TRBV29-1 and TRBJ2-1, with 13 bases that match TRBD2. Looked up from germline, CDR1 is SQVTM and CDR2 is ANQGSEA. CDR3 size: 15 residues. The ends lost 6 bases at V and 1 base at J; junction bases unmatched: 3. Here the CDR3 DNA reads TGCAGCGTACTACTAGCGGGAGGGTCCTACAATGAGCAGTTCTTC. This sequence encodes CSVLLAGGSYNEQFF.

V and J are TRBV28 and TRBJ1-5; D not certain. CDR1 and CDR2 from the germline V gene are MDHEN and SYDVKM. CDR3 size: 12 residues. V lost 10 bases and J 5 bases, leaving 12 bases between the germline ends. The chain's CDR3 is CATTLSDQPQHF. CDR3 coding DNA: TGTGCCACCACCCTATCTGATCAGCCCCAGCATTTT.

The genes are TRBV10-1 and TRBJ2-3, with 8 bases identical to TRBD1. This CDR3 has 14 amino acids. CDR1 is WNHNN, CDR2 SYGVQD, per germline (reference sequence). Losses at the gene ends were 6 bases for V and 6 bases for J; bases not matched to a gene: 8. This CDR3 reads CASSLGTGWDTQYF. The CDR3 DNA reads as TGCGCCAGCAGCCTCGGGACAGGATGGGATACGCAGTATTTT.

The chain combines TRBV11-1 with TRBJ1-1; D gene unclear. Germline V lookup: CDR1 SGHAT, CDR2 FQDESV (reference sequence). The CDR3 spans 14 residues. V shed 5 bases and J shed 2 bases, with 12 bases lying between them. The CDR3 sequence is CASSPFFFNTEAFF. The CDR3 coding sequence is TGTGCCAGCAGCCCTTTTTTTTTCAACACTGAAGCTTTCTTT.

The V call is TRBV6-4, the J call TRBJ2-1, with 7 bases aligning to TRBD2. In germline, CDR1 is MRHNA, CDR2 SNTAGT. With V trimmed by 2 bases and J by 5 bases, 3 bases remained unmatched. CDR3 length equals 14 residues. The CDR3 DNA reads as TGTGCCAGCAGTGACGGGGGGGAAAACAATGAGCAGTTCTTC. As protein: CASSDGGENNEQFF.

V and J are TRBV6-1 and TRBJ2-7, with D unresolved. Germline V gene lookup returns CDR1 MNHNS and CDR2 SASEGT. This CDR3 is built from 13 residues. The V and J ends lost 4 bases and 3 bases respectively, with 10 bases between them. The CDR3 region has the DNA TGTGCCAGCAGTGGTTACAGCTACTACGAGCAGTACTTC. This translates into CASSGYSYYEQYF.

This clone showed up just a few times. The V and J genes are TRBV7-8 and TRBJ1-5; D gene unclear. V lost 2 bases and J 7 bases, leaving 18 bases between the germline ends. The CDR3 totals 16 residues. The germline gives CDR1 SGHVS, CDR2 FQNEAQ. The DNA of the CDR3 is TGTGCCAGCAGCTTAACGGACTTACTTCGGCAGCAGCCCCAGCATTTT. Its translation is CASSLTDLLRQQPQHF.

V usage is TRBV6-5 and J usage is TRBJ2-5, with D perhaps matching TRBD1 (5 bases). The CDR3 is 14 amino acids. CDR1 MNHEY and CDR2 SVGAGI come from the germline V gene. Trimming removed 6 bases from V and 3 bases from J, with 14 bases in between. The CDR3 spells CASSTAWGKETQYF. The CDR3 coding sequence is TGTGCCAGCAGCACGGCGTGGGGCAAAGAGACCCAGTACTTC.

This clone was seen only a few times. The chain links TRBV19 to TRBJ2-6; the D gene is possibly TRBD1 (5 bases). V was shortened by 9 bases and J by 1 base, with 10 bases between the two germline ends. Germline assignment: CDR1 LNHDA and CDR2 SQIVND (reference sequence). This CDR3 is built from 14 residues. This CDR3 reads CASRTGSGANVLTF. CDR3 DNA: TGTGCCAGCCGAACAGGTTCTGGGGCCAACGTCCTGACTTTC. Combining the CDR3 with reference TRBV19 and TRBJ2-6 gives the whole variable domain DGGITQSPKYLFRKEGQNVTLSCEQNLNHDAMYWYRQDPGQGLRLIYYSQIVNDFQKGDIAEGYSVSREKKESFPLTVTSAQKNPTAFYLCASRTGSGANVLTFGAGSRLTVL.

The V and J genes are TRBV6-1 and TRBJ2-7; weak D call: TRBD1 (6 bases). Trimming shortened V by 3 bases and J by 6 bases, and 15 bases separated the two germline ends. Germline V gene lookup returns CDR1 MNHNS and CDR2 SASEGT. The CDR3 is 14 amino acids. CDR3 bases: TGTGCCAGCAGTGAGGACAGAATTGCTAGCGAGCAGTACTTC. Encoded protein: CASSEDRIASEQYF.

CDR3 protein: CASSEGGSKSQHF. CDR3 in DNA: TGTGCCAGTAGTGAGGGGGGGTCCAAGTCCCAGCATTTT. The V gene is TRBV19, the J gene TRBJ1-5, with a possible D match to TRBD1 (6 bases). The CDR3 extends over 13 amino acids. The germline V gene encodes CDR1 LNHDA and CDR2 SQIVND (reference sequence). With 5 bases removed from V and 11 bases from J, the gap between germline ends came to 16 bases.

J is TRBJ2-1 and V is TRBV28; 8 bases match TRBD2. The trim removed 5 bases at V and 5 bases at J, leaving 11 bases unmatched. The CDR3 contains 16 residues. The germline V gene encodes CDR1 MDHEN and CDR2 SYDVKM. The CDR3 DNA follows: TGTGCCAGCAGTCCCCTCCGGACTAGCATAGACAATGAGCAGTTCTTC. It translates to CASSPLRTSIDNEQFF.